The 15 T cell receptor beta chains listed next were all sequenced from one sample in a study of OX40 agonist ivuxolimab in advanced cancers. The assay was immunoSEQ multiplex PCR, and TCRdb's table has in-frame clones only and misses some. Here the sample spans about 31,000 clones, 80% to 95% being singletons. The specimen was CD4+ or CD8+ T cells sorted from blood, collected in a trial of the OX40 agonist ivuxolimab. These receptors were collected from an adult with an advanced solid tumor such as melanoma, head and neck, liver or kidney cancer.

This rearrangement joins TRBV7-8 to TRBJ2-2; 8 bases agree with TRBD2. This CDR3 has 20 residues. CDR1 is SGHVS, CDR2 FQNEAQ, per germline. Trimming cost V 3 bases and J 3 bases; bases outside gene matches: 18. The CDR3: CASSLDSGLVFSGDTGELFF. Written as DNA, the CDR3 is TGTGCCAGCAGCTTGGACTCGGGACTAGTTTTTTCAGGCGACACCGGGGAGCTGTTTTTT.

The genes are TRBV27 and TRBJ1-1; possibly TRBD1 for D (6 bases). Trimming cost V 2 bases and J 2 bases, with 12 bases left between them. CDR3 length: 15 amino acids. The V gene's germline CDR1 is MNHEY and CDR2 SMNVEV (reference sequence). CDR3 residues: CASSLNGQLNTEAFF. The CDR3 bases are TGTGCCAGCAGTTTAAACGGACAGCTAAACACTGAAGCTTTCTTT.

Here the CDR3 reads CASRDGAGEQYV. In DNA form, the CDR3 reads TGTGCCAGCAGGGACGGGGCGGGAGAGCAGTACGTC. This chain connects TRBV6-5 to TRBJ2-7; a weak D match, TRBD2 (6 bases). CDR3 length: 12 residues. V was clipped by 6 bases and J by 7 bases, with 13 bases between them. Germline lookup yields CDR1 MNHEY and CDR2 SVGAGI.

The V and J genes are TRBV6-9 and TRBJ1-5; 8 nucleotides agree with TRBD1. The CDR3 extends over 16 amino acids. The germline CDR1 and CDR2 sequences are MNHGY and SVAAGI. Losses at the gene ends were 5 bases for V and 9 bases for J; bases not matched to a gene: 15. The CDR3 protein is CASSGGQETTLVPQHF. Written as DNA, the CDR3 is TGTGCCAGCAGTGGGGGACAGGAGACAACCTTGGTGCCCCAGCATTTT.

The chain combines TRBV6-1 with TRBJ2-3, with D possibly matching TRBD2 (6 bases). CDR3 length: 10 amino acids. Trimming left V 11 bases short and J 11 bases short, with 14 bases between. Germline CDR1 and CDR2: MNHNS and SASEGT. CDR3 nucleotide sequence: TGTGCCGCCGCTATCGGGGGGCAGTATTTT. This translates into CAAAIGGQYF.

This clone was recorded once. The chain uses TRBV28 and TRBJ1-1; D ambiguous. The V end was cut by 2 bases, the J end by 7 bases, with 11 bases between. Germline CDR1 reads MDHEN; CDR2 reads SYDVKM. This CDR3 contains 13 residues. The CDR3 spells CASSLLNFYEAFF. CDR3 nucleotides: TGTGCCAGCAGTTTACTTAACTTTTATGAAGCTTTCTTT.

The chain couples TRBV2 to TRBJ2-5, with D possibly being TRBD1 (5 bases). Germline CDR1 and CDR2: SNHLY and FYNNEI. This CDR3 has 14 amino acids. V lost 5 bases to trimming and J lost 4 bases, with 14 bases between them. The CDR3 nucleotides are TGTGCCAGCAGTTCAGAGGACATGGGAGAGACCCAGTACTTC. Translated: CASSSEDMGETQYF.

J is TRBJ2-7 and V is TRBV7-9; TRBD1 matches 9 bases. The CDR3 has 15 residues. From germline, CDR1 is SEHNR and CDR2 FQNEAQ (reference sequence). The V gene end was trimmed by 5 bases and the J gene end by 1 base; junction bases not matched to a gene: 6. The DNA of the CDR3 is TGTGCCAGCAGCGGGGGACAGGGAGGGTCCTACGAGCAGTACGTC. Protein product: CASSGGQGGSYEQYV.

The chain couples TRBV5-1 to TRBJ1-2, with D maybe TRBD1 (6 bases). The CDR3 runs to 14 residues. The V and J ends lost 0 bases and 6 bases respectively, with 12 bases between them. The germline gives CDR1 SGHRS, CDR2 YFSETQ. CDR3 coding DNA: TGCGCCAGCAGCTTGGAACAGGGTTGGGATGGCTACACCTTC. Amino acid sequence: CASSLEQGWDGYTF.

The chain recombines TRBV9 with TRBJ2-7, with D possibly TRBD2 on 5 matching bases. Looked up from germline, CDR1 is SGDLS and CDR2 is YYNGEE. The V gene lost 4 bases and the J gene lost 2 bases, with 13 bases spanning the gap. The CDR3 is 14 residues long. DNA for the CDR3: TGTGCCAGCAGCTCACCTCTAGCCCCCTACGAGCAGTACTTC. Protein product: CASSSPLAPYEQYF.

The table lists this clone with a count of one. The chain links TRBV6-5 to TRBJ2-1; D not resolved. In germline, CDR1 is MNHEY, CDR2 SVGAGI. There are 13 residues in the CDR3. The V end was cut by 10 bases, the J end by 3 bases, with 13 bases between. DNA for the CDR3: TGTGCCAACCGTCGGGTCAGCTACAATGAGCAGTTCTTC. Translated: CANRRVSYNEQFF.

This chain joins TRBV4-1 and TRBJ2-3; no firm D call. V was pared by 3 bases and J by 2 bases, with 3 bases between. This CDR3 is 12 amino acids long. The V gene's germline CDR1 is MGHRA and CDR2 YSYEKL. The CDR3 region has the DNA TGCGCCAGCAGCCACTCCACAGATACGCAGTATTTT. This codes for CASSHSTDTQYF.

The chain is built from TRBV19 and TRBJ2-7; tentative D call: TRBD1 (6 bases). The CDR3 loop spans 13 amino acids. In germline, CDR1 is LNHDA, CDR2 SQIVND (reference sequence). Trimming took off 6 bases at V and 2 bases at J, with 11 bases between the two ends. Written as DNA, the CDR3 is TGTGCCAGTAGCGATGAGGGGGCCTACGAGCAGTACTTC. As protein: CASSDEGAYEQYF.

The chain carries TRBV5-1 and TRBJ2-1; either TRBD1 or TRBD2 may fit D (6 bases each). Germline V CDR1 and CDR2: SGHRS, YFSETQ. V was cut by 0 bases and J by 10 bases, with 14 bases left in between. The CDR3 has 14 residues. CDR3 in DNA: TGCGCCAGCAGCTTGGGGGGGGCTGCGGGCGAGCAGTTCTTC. Translation gives CASSLGGAAGEQFF.

The CDR3 spells CASSTGDWGNQPQHF. The CDR3 nucleotides read TGTGCCAGCAGCACCGGGGACTGGGGGAATCAGCCCCAGCATTTT. The chain is built from TRBV6-6 and TRBJ1-5, with a weak D call TRBD1 (5 bases). The CDR3 extends over 15 amino acids. Germline values: CDR1 MNHNY, CDR2 SVGAGI (reference sequence). Trimming left V 6 bases short and J 4 bases short, with 16 bases between.